This T cell receptor beta chain emerged from a study of T cells expressing NK-cell markers. The CDR3 has 16 amino acids. From germline, CDR1 is SEHNR and CDR2 FQNEAQ (reference sequence). TCRdb reprocessed the 5' RACE reads; each CDR3 protein has one entry and no DNA is given. The listing records fewer than 40,000 distinct CDR3 sequences. This sequence originates from a woman between 18 and 70 years old in good health. V usage is TRBV7-9 and J usage is TRBJ1-2. Sequencing was performed on blood T cells: a sorted CD56 or NKG2C T cell subset, CD4+ or CD8+ T cells, or bulk PBMC T cells (not recorded which). The CDR3 sequence: CASSLAQEGANYGYTF.